The 5 T cell receptor beta chains given below trace back to one sample, sequenced in a study of blood T cells in healthy people across ages. A J-beta primer mix and a sample-barcoded 5' primer were used in a second PCR of about 7 to 12 cycles. MiXCR was run by TCRdb on the 5' RACE reads, yielding one entry per CDR3 protein. The table includes approximately 1,000,000 distinct CDR3 sequences, 35% to 50% detected once. Sequenced material: blood. The receptors shown here come from a woman between 55 and 75 years old in good health.

The V call is TRBV29-1, the J call TRBJ2-7; 14 nucleotides align to TRBD2. The CDR3 sequence is 16 residues long. CDR1 is SQVTM and CDR2 is ANQGSEA in the germline V gene. With 7 bases clipped from V and 7 bases from J, the junction kept 15 bases outside the gene matches. In DNA, the CDR3 is TGCAGCGCCGGGGGACTAGCGGGAGAAGATTTTAATGAGCAGTACTTC. Its translation is CSAGGLAGEDFNEQYF.

The CDR3 loop is CAIRSGGEQFF. The CDR3 bases are TGTGCCATCAGGTCAGGAGGTGAGCAGTTCTTC. The chain uses TRBV10-3 and TRBJ2-1, with a possible D match to TRBD2 (5 bases). The CDR3 totals 11 residues. Germline V CDR1 and CDR2: ENHRY, SYGVKD. V was cut by 6 bases and J by 9 bases, with 9 bases left in between.

This sequence joins TRBV7-9 and TRBJ2-3; D might be TRBD2 (5 bases). This CDR3 comprises 18 residues. CDR1 and CDR2 (germline): SEHNR, FQNEAQ (reference sequence). The ends were cut back, 11 bases at V and 5 bases at J, with 32 bases in the middle. The CDR3 DNA reads TGTGCCCTGACTCCTCGGTTGGAGCGGTGGGAGAAAAGAGATACGCAGTATTTT. Translation gives CALTPRLERWEKRDTQYF.

This clonotype showed up just a few times. The J gene is TRBJ2-1, the V gene TRBV7-9, with unresolved D. Trimming removed 5 bases at V and 6 bases at J, with 11 bases between. CDR3 length: 13 amino acids. CDR1 and CDR2 from the germline V gene are SEHNR and FQNEAQ (reference sequence). Here the CDR3 reads CASSPQTGNEQFF. DNA of the CDR3: TGTGCCAGCAGCCCGCAGACTGGCAATGAGCAGTTCTTC.

The table lists this clonotype with a count of one. The genes are TRBV11-2 and TRBJ2-5, with 11 bases that match TRBD1. Trimming at V came to 4 bases and at J to 5 bases, leaving 6 bases not matched to a gene. The CDR3 is 15 amino acids. Germline CDR1 SGHAT, CDR2 FQNNGV. The DNA for the CDR3 is TGTGCCAGCAGCTCACGGACAGGGGGCAGGGAGACCCAGTACTTC. Its protein product is CASSSRTGGRETQYF. The full variable domain, with the rest looked up from reference TRBV11-2 and TRBJ2-5, is EAGVAQSPRYKIIEKRQSVAFWCNPISGHATLYWYQQILGQGPKLLIQFQNNGVVDDSQLPKDRFSAERLKGVDSTLKIQPAKLEDSAVYLCASSSRTGGRETQYFGPGTRLLVL.